These 15 T cell receptor beta chains were all obtained from the same sample, sequenced in a study of response to subunit inactivated influenza vaccine. TCRdb called the RT-PCR reads again in MiXCR, with one record for every CDR3 protein. The sample has 450,000 to 600,000 distinct CDR3 sequences; approximately 7.8% are singletons. Sequencing used PBMCs from blood, obtained less than 30 months after vaccination. These receptors were collected from a man aged 45-69 years who received an inactivated influenza vaccine.

This chain links TRBV20-1 with TRBJ2-7, with 10 bases identical to TRBD2. V lost 4 bases and J lost 5; bases outside the gene matches: 5. The CDR3 has 13 residues. CDR1 DFQATT and CDR2 SNEGSKA come from the germline V gene (reference sequence). The CDR3 spells CSATSGRANEQYF. Written as DNA, the CDR3 is TGCAGTGCTACGAGCGGGAGGGCCAACGAGCAGTACTTC.

This clonotype was picked up a small number of times. The chain combines TRBV6-5 with TRBJ2-5, with 14 nucleotides matching TRBD2. Germline V gene sequence: CDR1 MNHEY, CDR2 SVGAGI. V was pared by 4 bases and J by 2 bases, with 9 bases of the junction left unmatched. The CDR3 loop spans 18 amino acids. The CDR3, as DNA: TGTGCCAGCAGTTTCGGACTAGCGGGAGGACACCGGCAAGAGACCCAGTACTTC. It is translated as CASSFGLAGGHRQETQYF.

The genes are TRBV25-1 and TRBJ1-2; tentative D call: TRBD1 (5 bases). This CDR3 comprises 15 residues. V dropped 3 bases and J dropped 4 bases, with 15 bases sitting between them. The germline V gene has CDR1 MGHDK and CDR2 SYGVNS. CDR3: CASSDITNGGYGYTF. The CDR3 DNA is TGTGCCAGCAGTGACATAACTAACGGGGGCTATGGCTACACCTTC.

This clonotype was found a few times. The chain carries TRBV3-1 and TRBJ2-4; D is unresolved. Germline V gene data show CDR1 as LGHDT and CDR2 as YNNKEL (reference sequence). This CDR3 spans 16 amino acids. V shed 1 base and J shed 0 bases, with 10 bases lying between them. CDR3 amino acids: CASSQGSSRAKNIQYF. CDR3 DNA: TGTGCCAGCAGCCAAGGATCAAGCAGAGCCAAAAACATTCAGTACTTC.

This chain's CDR3 is CSARNIGPHRGKLFF. CDR3 sequence (DNA): TGCAGTGCTAGAAATATTGGTCCGCACCGAGGAAAACTGTTTTTT. This chain joins TRBV20-1 and TRBJ1-4; D unresolved. Trimming cost V 2 bases and J 10 bases, with 20 bases left between them. There are 15 residues in the CDR3. Germline CDR1 DFQATT, CDR2 SNEGSKA (reference sequence).

The chain recombines TRBV7-9 with TRBJ2-1; D not certain. The CDR3 length is 12 residues. V was shortened by 4 bases and J by 8 bases, with 9 bases between the two germline ends. Per germline, CDR1 SEHNR and CDR2 FQNEAQ (reference sequence). DNA of the CDR3: TGTGCCAGCAGCTCCTGGTTGGATGAGCAGTTCTTC. Its protein is CASSSWLDEQFF.

This clonotype was found many times. This chain joins TRBV7-2 and TRBJ2-5; possibly TRBD1 for D (5 bases). V was clipped by 5 bases and J by 2 bases, with 12 bases between them. The CDR3 runs 14 residues. Germline V gives CDR1 SGHTA, CDR2 FQGNSA. The CDR3 DNA sequence: TGTGCCAGCAGCCCAGCAGGGATACAAGAGACCCAGTACTTC. Its protein is CASSPAGIQETQYF.

The sample holds many counts of this clonotype. V usage is TRBV4-1 and J usage is TRBJ2-2; D unclear. The CDR3 length is 13 residues. Trimming stripped 0 bases from V and 6 bases from J, with 5 bases between. Germline V gene sequence: CDR1 MGHRA, CDR2 YSYEKL. DNA of the CDR3: TGCGCCAGCAGCCAAGATCAATCCGGGGAGCTGTTTTTT. It translates to CASSQDQSGELFF.

The chain is built from TRBV6-1 and TRBJ1-5; 7 nucleotides line up with TRBD1. This CDR3 region has 16 residues. V was clipped by 6 bases and J by 4 bases; unmatched bases: 12. Germline V gene sequence: CDR1 MNHNS, CDR2 SASEGT. CDR3 residues: CASSRTGQATNQPQHF. The DNA for the CDR3 is TGTGCCAGCAGCCGCACCGGACAGGCGACGAATCAGCCCCAGCATTTT.

This rearrangement joins TRBV3-1 to TRBJ1-5; D may be TRBD1 (5 bases). The CDR3 totals 13 residues. Germline CDR1 LGHDT, CDR2 YNNKEL (reference sequence). V lost 2 bases, J lost 7 bases, and 9 bases lay in between. CDR3 amino acids: CASSQIGAQPQHF. The DNA of the CDR3 is TGTGCCAGCAGCCAAATCGGGGCCCAGCCCCAGCATTTT.

In this sample, this clonotype turned up a few times. The chain employs TRBV18 and TRBJ1-1; 7 bases are a match to TRBD1. Germline values: CDR1 KGHSH, CDR2 LQKENI. The CDR3 length is 13 residues. Trimming at V came to 3 bases and at J to 7 bases, leaving 5 bases not matched to a gene. The CDR3 loop reads CASSPDQGGEAFF. In nucleotides, the CDR3 is TGTGCCAGCTCACCTGACCAGGGGGGTGAAGCTTTCTTT.

The rearrangement uses TRBV12-3 or TRBV12-4 and TRBJ2-3, with D perhaps given as TRBD1 or TRBD2 (5 bases each). This CDR3 region has 14 residues. Trimming removed 5 bases from V and 2 bases from J, with 11 bases in between. The CDR3 bases are TGTGCCAGCAGTCAAGGGACGTTCACAGATACGCAGTATTTT. This encodes CASSQGTFTDTQYF.

This clonotype has a count of ten or more. The gene calls are TRBV7-9 and TRBJ2-3, with 12 bases fitting TRBD2. CDR1 is SEHNR, CDR2 FQNEAQ, per germline (reference sequence). This CDR3 has 15 residues. J was trimmed by 1 base and V by 6 bases; bases with no gene match: 2. The CDR3 sequence: CASSWTSGGTDTQYF. CDR3 DNA sequence: TGTGCCAGCAGTTGGACTAGCGGGGGCACAGATACGCAGTATTTT. The whole variable domain, filled in from reference TRBV7-9 and TRBJ2-3, reads DTGVSQNPRHKITKRGQNVTFRCDPISEHNRLYWYRQTLGQGPEFLTYFQNEAQLEKSRLLSDRFSAERPKGSFSTLEIQRTEQGDSAMYLCASSWTSGGTDTQYFGPGTRLTVL.

In its sample, this clonotype was seen a few times. The V and J genes are TRBV4-1 and TRBJ2-7; weak D call: TRBD2 (5 bases). The CDR3 contains 13 residues. Trimming took 0 bases from V and 5 from J, leaving 8 bases between them. Germline loops: CDR1 MGHRA, CDR2 YSYEKL. The CDR3 here is CASSQEFGNEQYF. The CDR3 DNA sequence: TGCGCCAGCAGCCAAGAGTTCGGGAACGAGCAGTACTTC.

Many counts were recorded for this clonotype. The rearrangement joins TRBV13 to TRBJ2-2, with D uncertain. V was cut by 2 bases and J by 0 bases, with 7 bases left in between. CDR3 length equals 15 residues. Germline CDR1 and CDR2: PRHDT and FYEKMQ (reference sequence). The CDR3 nucleotides are TGTGCCAGCAGCTTAAACGGCGCGAACACCGGGGAGCTGTTTTTT. Amino acid sequence: CASSLNGANTGELFF.